Listed here are 3 T cell receptor beta chains from one sample, sequenced in a study of STAT5B mutations in CD4+ large granular lymphocyte leukemia. Clones were read by immunoSEQ multiplex PCR, and TCRdb kept only the in-frame ones, dropping some. The sample lists 20,000 to 25,000 clones; around 80% were seen once. Sequences were obtained from CD4+ T cells from blood buffy coats. The receptors derive from a human donor in good health.

The chain combines TRBV5-4 with TRBJ2-1; D uncertain. Trimming pared 4 bases from V and 2 bases from J, leaving 4 bases between. This CDR3 comprises 12 residues. From germline, CDR1 is SGHNT and CDR2 YYREEE (reference sequence). CDR3 amino acids: CASSVTYNEQFF. CDR3 DNA sequence: TGTGCCAGCAGCGTCACCTACAATGAGCAGTTCTTC.

The sample holds one count of this clone. CDR3 nucleotides: TGTGCCAGCAGCCTCCAAGAGACCCAGTACTTC. This sequence encodes CASSLQETQYF. This rearrangement joins TRBV11-1 to TRBJ2-5; D not certain. The CDR3 length is 11 residues. Deletions cut 5 bases from V and 1 base from J, with 2 bases between. CDR1 is SGHAT and CDR2 is FQDESV in the germline V gene (reference sequence).

The V and J genes are TRBV11-3 and TRBJ2-3, with no clear D. The CDR3 has 13 residues. The V end was cut by 1 base, the J end by 3 bases, with 5 bases between. Germline assignment: CDR1 SGHNT and CDR2 YENEEA. The CDR3 protein is CASSLVSTDTQYF. The CDR3 nucleotides read TGTGCCAGCAGCTTAGTTTCTACAGATACGCAGTATTTT.